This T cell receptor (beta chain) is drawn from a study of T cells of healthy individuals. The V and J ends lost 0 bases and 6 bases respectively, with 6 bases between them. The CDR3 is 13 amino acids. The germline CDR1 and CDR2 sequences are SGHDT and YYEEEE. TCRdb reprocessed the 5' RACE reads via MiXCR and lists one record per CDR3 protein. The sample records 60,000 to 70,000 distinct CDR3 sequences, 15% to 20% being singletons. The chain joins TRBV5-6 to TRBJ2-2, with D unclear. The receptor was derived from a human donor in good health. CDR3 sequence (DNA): TGTGCCAGCAGCTTGGGGGTTGCCGGGGAGCTGTTTTTT. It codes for CASSLGVAGELFF.